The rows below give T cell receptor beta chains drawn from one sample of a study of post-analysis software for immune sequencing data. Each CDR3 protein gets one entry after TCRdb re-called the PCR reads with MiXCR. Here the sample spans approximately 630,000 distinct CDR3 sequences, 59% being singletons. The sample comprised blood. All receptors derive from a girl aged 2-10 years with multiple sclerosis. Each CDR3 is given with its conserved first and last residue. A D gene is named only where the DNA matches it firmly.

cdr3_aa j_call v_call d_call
CASSLTQGQGAHNEQFF TRBJ2-1 TRBV11-2 TRBD1
CAISDRENGYTF TRBJ1-2 TRBV10-3 NA
CASGFLGGARSSYNEQFF TRBJ2-1 TRBV12-5 NA
CASSQESLLAGQGGTQYF TRBJ2-3 TRBV4-2 TRBD1
CASSLVTSGDHNEQFF TRBJ2-1 TRBV5-6 TRBD2
CASSPATGGGDQETQYF TRBJ2-5 TRBV4-2 TRBD2
CAISESGGYETQYF TRBJ2-5 TRBV10-3 NA
CASSLSPAGRGYEQYF TRBJ2-7 TRBV27 NA
CASSETSGRGTDTQYF TRBJ2-3 TRBV25-1 TRBD2
CASSFSGGPHNEQFF TRBJ2-1 TRBV7-8 TRBD2
CASSLTSTSDTQYF TRBJ2-3 TRBV6-1 NA
CASSFNPGLQFF TRBJ2-1 TRBV12-3/TRBV12-4 NA
CASGWTGANYGYTF TRBJ1-2 TRBV27 TRBD1
CASSLSGSPFTDTQYF TRBJ2-3 TRBV27 NA
CASSSQGRGYGYTF TRBJ1-2 TRBV5-4 NA
CASSLGSGSQETQYF TRBJ2-5 TRBV7-7 TRBD2
CASSFRTSGGVADTQYF TRBJ2-3 TRBV7-2 TRBD2
CSASRNNEQFF TRBJ2-1 TRBV29-1 NA
CASSLRGGGGMDEQFF TRBJ2-1 TRBV9 NA
CASSLRGGSGNTIYF TRBJ1-3 TRBV12-3/TRBV12-4 NA
CASKRTGVTDTQYF TRBJ2-3 TRBV6-6 NA
CASSPRQGKNVQFF TRBJ2-1 TRBV7-9 TRBD1
CAISEGENEQFF TRBJ2-1 TRBV10-3 NA
CASRSSGRTDTQYF TRBJ2-3 TRBV6-5 TRBD2
CASSQRGLATYEQYF TRBJ2-7 TRBV6-5 NA
CASSFSGPYEQYF TRBJ2-7 TRBV28 NA
CASSLGYGYTF TRBJ1-2 TRBV12-3/TRBV12-4 NA
CASSKPQRGGYNEQFF TRBJ2-1 TRBV6-6 TRBD2
CSVAGVSGNTIYF TRBJ1-3 TRBV29-1 NA
CASSLAGVGPLHF TRBJ1-6 TRBV7-8 NA
CATSRTQRYNEQFF TRBJ2-1 TRBV15 NA
CSARPGTGFQPQHF TRBJ1-5 TRBV20-1 TRBD1
CATSTGTGLGTEAFF TRBJ1-1 TRBV24-1 TRBD1
CASRGFTDTQYF TRBJ2-3 TRBV3-1 NA
CASSPDGPGDTQYF TRBJ2-3 TRBV5-1 NA